This entry lists 22 T cell receptor beta chains sequenced from one sample in a study of PD-L1 blockade in urothelial cancer (dated by TCRdb to 2016 to 2017). What the time point label conveys for this sample: pretreatment peripheral blood. The library was produced with the immunoSEQ multiplex PCR assay. In its TCRdb copy, this immuneACCESS table keeps in-frame sequences only and misses some clones. Where compared with another copy, unresolved V genes explain less than half of these, and the others have no known cause. Present in this sample are tens of thousands of clones, around 88% of which were seen just once. The ten largest clones capture just under 15% of the sample. The material sequenced was PBMCs, taken around atezolizumab (anti-PD-L1) treatment. The origin of the receptors is a man aged 55 to 70 with urothelial cancer.

J is TRBJ2-7 and V is TRBV6-1; 9 bases are a match to TRBD1. Trimming cost V 7 bases and J 2 bases; bases outside gene matches: 6. CDR3 length: 14 residues. Germline loops: CDR1 MNHNS, CDR2 SASEGT. The chain's CDR3 is CASMSGTGTYEQYF. DNA of the CDR3: TGTGCCAGCATGAGCGGGACAGGGACCTACGAGCAGTACTTC.

There are a few counts of this clone. The gene calls are TRBV7-2 and TRBJ2-7, with D unclear. The CDR3 extends over 11 amino acids. Germline values: CDR1 SGHTA, CDR2 FQGNSA. Trimming removed 6 bases at V and 6 bases at J, with 9 bases between. CDR3 region: CASSPSLEQYF. Written as DNA, the CDR3 is TGTGCCAGCAGTCCCTCCCTCGAGCAGTACTTC. Based on the CDR3 plus reference TRBV7-2 and TRBJ2-7, the full variable domain is GAGVSQSPSNKVTEKGKDVELRCDPISGHTALYWYRQSLGQGLEFLIYFQGNSAPDKSGLPSDRFSAERTGGSVSTLTIQRTQQEDSAVYLCASSPSLEQYFGPGTRLTVT.

The chain links TRBV6-1 to TRBJ1-2; D is ambiguous. Germline assignment: CDR1 MNHNS and CDR2 SASEGT. Between the trimmed V and J ends, which lost 5 bases and 8 bases, there was a span of 18 bases. The CDR3 extends over 14 amino acids. Here the CDR3 reads CASSLDGNARGYTF. Here the CDR3 DNA reads TGTGCCAGCAGTCTAGACGGTAACGCTCGAGGCTACACCTTC.

This rearrangement joins TRBV9 to TRBJ2-3; D perhaps matches TRBD1 (5 bases). The germline V gene has CDR1 SGDLS and CDR2 YYNGEE. Trimming pared 0 bases from V and 0 bases from J, leaving 11 bases between. The CDR3 has 16 residues. CDR3 in amino acids: CASSVEPKGSTDTQYF. The CDR3 DNA is TGTGCCAGCAGCGTAGAGCCGAAGGGGAGCACAGATACGCAGTATTTT.

The rearrangement joins TRBV5-4 to TRBJ2-7; tentatively, D is TRBD1 (7 bases). The V gene lost 4 bases and the J gene lost 3 bases, with 20 bases spanning the gap. CDR1 is SGHNT and CDR2 is YYREEE in the germline V gene (reference sequence). The CDR3 loop spans 16 amino acids. CDR3 sequence reads: CASSPRGGGGFYEQYF. For the CDR3, the DNA is TGTGCCAGCAGCCCTCGAGGCGGAGGGGGCTTCTACGAGCAGTACTTC.

The chain recombines TRBV7-3 with TRBJ1-2; 9 positions match TRBD1. Germline V lookup: CDR1 SGHTA, CDR2 FQGTGA. There are 14 residues in the CDR3. Trimming removed 5 bases from V and 1 base from J; junction bases left unmatched: 2. Here the CDR3 reads CASSQDRGNYGYTF. In DNA, the CDR3 is TGTGCCAGCAGCCAGGACAGGGGTAACTATGGCTACACCTTC.

This sequence joins TRBV28 and TRBJ2-5; TRBD2 matches at 10 bases. The V gene's germline CDR1 is MDHEN and CDR2 SYDVKM. This CDR3 has 16 amino acids. J gave up 3 bases and V 6 bases, and 10 bases lay outside the gene matches. CDR3 in amino acids: CASRTPRTSGKETQYF. CDR3 in DNA: TGTGCCAGCAGGACCCCTCGGACTAGCGGAAAAGAGACCCAGTACTTC.

This chain connects TRBV19 to TRBJ1-3; no clear D gene. Trimming removed 5 bases from V and 0 bases from J, with 14 bases in between. The germline CDR1 and CDR2 sequences are LNHDA and SQIVND (reference sequence). The CDR3 consists of 16 residues. CDR3 protein: CASSLGLQSSGNTIYF. The CDR3 DNA reads as TGTGCCAGTAGTCTTGGACTCCAGAGCTCTGGAAACACCATATATTTT.

V usage is TRBV6-5 and J usage is TRBJ1-1, with D perhaps matching TRBD1 (5 bases). The germline CDR1 and CDR2 sequences are MNHEY and SVGAGI. The CDR3 runs 11 residues. Trimming took 7 bases from V and 4 from J, leaving 7 bases between them. The chain's CDR3 is CASTGGTEAFF. The CDR3, as DNA: TGTGCCAGCACCGGGGGCACTGAAGCTTTCTTT.

The sample holds one count of this clone. The rearrangement uses TRBV5-4 and TRBJ2-7, with D possibly TRBD2 on 6 matching bases. Germline V lookup: CDR1 SGHNT, CDR2 YYREEE (reference sequence). V was cut by 0 bases and J by 4 bases, with 14 bases left in between. The CDR3 contains 15 residues. The CDR3: CASSLVGGAEYEQYF. CDR3 bases: TGTGCCAGCAGCTTGGTTGGCGGGGCAGAATACGAGCAGTACTTC.

V gene TRBV6-5 combines with J gene TRBJ1-3; weak D call: TRBD1 (6 bases). The CDR3 spans 15 residues. V was trimmed by 0 bases and J by 4 bases, leaving 10 bases between them. Looked up from germline, CDR1 is MNHEY and CDR2 is SVGAGI. CDR3 in DNA: TGTGCCAGCAGTTACTCGGATACAGGGGGAAACACCATATATTTT. This translates into CASSYSDTGGNTIYF.

The chain employs TRBV7-2 and TRBJ2-7; weak D call: TRBD2 (6 bases). The V gene's germline CDR1 is SGHTA and CDR2 FQGNSA. V was cut by 6 bases and J by 0 bases, with 21 bases left in between. The length of the CDR3 is 17 residues. CDR3 DNA sequence: TGTGCCAGCAGTTCACCTGGGTCCGGGAGAGGCTCCTACGAGCAGTACTTC. Translating it yields CASSSPGSGRGSYEQYF. Complete variable domain (other parts from reference TRBV7-2 and TRBJ2-7): GAGVSQSPSNKVTEKGKDVELRCDPISGHTALYWYRQSLGQGLEFLIYFQGNSAPDKSGLPSDRFSAERTGGSVSTLTIQRTQQEDSAVYLCASSSPGSGRGSYEQYFGPGTRLTVT.

The sample holds a few counts of this clone. This rearrangement joins TRBV18 to TRBJ2-3; 7 positions agree with TRBD2. V trimming: 5 bases; J trimming: 0 bases; junction bases outside the gene matches: 11. Germline V gene sequence: CDR1 KGHSH, CDR2 LQKENI. The CDR3 runs to 17 residues. CDR3 in amino acids: CASSSKPSGASTDTQYF. The CDR3 region has the DNA TGTGCCAGCTCATCAAAACCCAGCGGGGCGAGCACAGATACGCAGTATTTT. The full variable domain, with the rest looked up from reference TRBV18 and TRBJ2-3, is NAGVMQNPRHLVRRRGQEARLRCSPMKGHSHVYWYRQLPEEGLKFMVYLQKENIIDESGMPKERFSAEFPKEGPSILRIQQVVRGDSAAYFCASSSKPSGASTDTQYFGPGTRLTVL.

The chain links TRBV11-2 to TRBJ2-4; D call uncertain. CDR1 is SGHAT and CDR2 is FQNNGV in the germline V gene. Trimming took 0 bases from V and 7 from J, leaving 13 bases between them. CDR3 length: 15 residues. CDR3 bases: TGTGCCAGCAGCTTAGATCCCGCATTGGAGAACATTCAGTACTTC. This sequence encodes CASSLDPALENIQYF.

CDR3 loop: CASRLQETQYF. CDR3 DNA sequence: TGTGCCTCGCGGCTACAAGAGACCCAGTACTTC. The chain has TRBV19 and TRBJ2-5, with unresolved D. V lost 11 bases to trimming and J lost 2 bases, with 9 bases between them. The CDR3 has 11 residues. CDR1 is LNHDA, CDR2 SQIVND, per germline (reference sequence).

The chain carries TRBV28 and TRBJ1-5; D is unclear. The V gene's germline CDR1 is MDHEN and CDR2 SYDVKM. The CDR3 sequence is 14 residues long. Trimming shortened V by 7 bases and J by 4 bases, and 14 bases separated the two germline ends. In DNA, the CDR3 is TGTGCCAGCATATCGACACTTACGAATCAGCCCCAGCATTTT. Translation: CASISTLTNQPQHF. Full variable domain (outside the CDR3, taken from reference TRBV28 and TRBJ1-5): DVKVTQSSRYLVKRTGEKVFLECVQDMDHENMFWYRQDPGLGLRLIYFSYDVKMKEKGDIPEGYSVSREKKERFSLILESASTNQTSMYLCASISTLTNQPQHFGDGTRLSIL.

The genes are TRBV9 and TRBJ1-2; 7 nucleotides match TRBD1. Germline CDR1 is SGDLS and CDR2 is YYNGEE. Germline trimming cut 3 bases from V and 4 bases from J; bases unmatched to any gene: 3. CDR3 length equals 13 residues. This CDR3 is CASSANRGYGYTF. The DNA of the CDR3 is TGTGCCAGCAGCGCAAACAGGGGCTATGGCTACACCTTC.

The V call is TRBV30, the J call TRBJ2-3; 14 nucleotides line up with TRBD2. This CDR3 contains 15 residues. V shed 4 bases and J 5 bases; nucleotides not matched to a gene: 5. The germline V gene has CDR1 GTSNPN and CDR2 SVGIG (reference sequence). The CDR3 reads CAWNSGTSGGDTQYF. The CDR3 bases are TGTGCCTGGAACTCCGGGACTAGCGGGGGAGATACGCAGTATTTT.

This chain uses TRBV5-4 with TRBJ2-5, with TRBD2 identical over 10 bases. V lost 1 base to trimming and J lost 5 bases; unmatched junction nucleotides: 5. CDR1 is SGHNT, CDR2 YYREEE, per germline (reference sequence). The CDR3 length is 15 residues. The CDR3 spells CASSLSGGAGETQYF. The DNA for the CDR3 is TGTGCCAGCAGCTTGAGCGGGGGGGCCGGGGAGACCCAGTACTTC.

The chain couples TRBV9 to TRBJ1-1; no reliable D call. Germline CDR1 and CDR2: SGDLS and YYNGEE. CDR3 length equals 16 residues. V lost 0 bases and J lost 0, with 12 bases in between. The CDR3, as DNA: TGTGCCAGCAGCGTAGGCCCGCCACAGATGAACACTGAAGCTTTCTTT. Protein product: CASSVGPPQMNTEAFF. Based on the CDR3 plus reference TRBV9 and TRBJ1-1, the full variable domain is DSGVTQTPKHLITATGQRVTLRCSPRSGDLSVYWYQQSLDQGLQFLIQYYNGEERAKGNILERFSAQQFPDLHSELNLSSLELGDSALYFCASSVGPPQMNTEAFFGQGTRLTVV.

The rearrangement links TRBV19 to TRBJ1-1; 9 bases line up with TRBD1. The length of the CDR3 is 12 residues. Germline CDR1 LNHDA, CDR2 SQIVND (reference sequence). V shed 3 bases, J shed 11 bases, and the junction held 4 bases outside the gene matches. Here the CDR3 DNA reads TGTGCCAGTAGTATTAGGACAGGGGATGCTTTCTTT. This encodes CASSIRTGDAFF.

The genes are TRBV5-1 and TRBJ2-7; the match to TRBD2 covers 7 bases. Germline-derived CDR1 and CDR2 are SGHRS and YFSETQ. The V and J ends lost 2 bases and 1 base, in that order; junction bases with no gene match: 12. This CDR3 has 17 amino acids. CDR3 in amino acids: CASSFMGSGPSSYEQYF. The CDR3 DNA reads as TGCGCCAGCAGCTTTATGGGTAGCGGGCCGTCTTCCTACGAGCAGTACTTC.